These 7 T cell receptor beta chains came from one sample sequenced in a study of cytomegalovirus exposure and HLA in healthy donors. Data came from immunoSEQ multiplex PCR; TCRdb stores just in-frame clones and leaves some out. The table has 67,000 or so clones, about 94% seen once. The sample consisted of PBMCs. The receptors come from a man between 18 and 29 years old in good health and CMV-seropositive.

This chain joins TRBV5-1 and TRBJ2-7, with 9 bases that match TRBD1. This CDR3 contains 17 residues. Germline V gene sequence: CDR1 SGHRS, CDR2 YFSETQ. The ends lost 1 base at V and 4 bases at J; junction bases unmatched: 12. In DNA, the CDR3 is TGCGCCAGCAGCTTGTTCCTGAGGGGACAGGGTTCTTACGAGCAGTACTTC. It yields the protein CASSLFLRGQGSYEQYF.

The chain combines TRBV11-2 with TRBJ2-5; TRBD2 matches at 9 bases. The junction had 11 bases not matched to a gene; V was cut back by 4 bases and J by 5 bases. The length of the CDR3 is 16 residues. Germline V gene sequence: CDR1 SGHAT, CDR2 FQNNGV. The CDR3 spells CASSSGAGGEAETQYF. CDR3 nucleotides: TGTGCCAGCAGCTCCGGGGCGGGGGGGGAGGCGGAGACCCAGTACTTC.

V gene TRBV7-3 combines with J gene TRBJ2-3; possibly TRBD2 for D (5 bases). Trimming took off 8 bases at V and 2 bases at J, with 14 bases between the two ends. Germline V lookup: CDR1 SGHTA, CDR2 FQGTGA. The CDR3 is 14 residues long. Here the CDR3 reads CASSTTRNTDTQYF. DNA for the CDR3: TGTGCCAGCTCGACTACCCGGAACACAGATACGCAGTATTTT.

The chain couples TRBV27 to TRBJ1-2; perhaps TRBD1 as D (5 bases). The CDR3 is 14 amino acids. V lost 6 bases, J lost 2 bases, and 13 bases lay in between. Germline CDR1 is MNHEY and CDR2 is SMNVEV (reference sequence). The CDR3 region is CASRIGGENYGYTF. The DNA for the CDR3 is TGTGCCAGCAGAATAGGAGGGGAAAACTATGGCTACACCTTC.

V and J are TRBV6-1 and TRBJ1-4, with a weak D call TRBD1 (5 bases). V gave up 6 bases and J gave up 0 bases, with 5 bases separating them. This CDR3 is 13 amino acids long. Germline CDR1 MNHNS, CDR2 SASEGT. The CDR3 is CASRTATNEKLFF. Here the CDR3 DNA reads TGTGCCAGCAGGACAGCAACTAATGAAAAACTGTTTTTT.

The gene calls are TRBV28 and TRBJ2-3; D unclear. CDR3 size: 18 residues. Trimming pared 3 bases from V and 0 bases from J, leaving 19 bases between. The germline CDR1 and CDR2 sequences are MDHEN and SYDVKM. Here the CDR3 reads CASSFPIWSNISTDTQYF. In DNA, the CDR3 is TGTGCCAGCAGTTTCCCGATTTGGTCTAATATTAGCACAGATACGCAGTATTTT.

This rearrangement joins TRBV5-8 to TRBJ2-5; tentative D call: TRBD1 (5 bases). The germline gives CDR1 SGHTS, CDR2 YDEGEE. V lost 4 bases and J 0 bases, leaving 10 bases between the germline ends. The CDR3 loop spans 14 amino acids. CDR3 region: CASSPTGYQETQYF. In nucleotides, the CDR3 is TGTGCCAGCAGCCCTACAGGCTACCAAGAGACCCAGTACTTC.